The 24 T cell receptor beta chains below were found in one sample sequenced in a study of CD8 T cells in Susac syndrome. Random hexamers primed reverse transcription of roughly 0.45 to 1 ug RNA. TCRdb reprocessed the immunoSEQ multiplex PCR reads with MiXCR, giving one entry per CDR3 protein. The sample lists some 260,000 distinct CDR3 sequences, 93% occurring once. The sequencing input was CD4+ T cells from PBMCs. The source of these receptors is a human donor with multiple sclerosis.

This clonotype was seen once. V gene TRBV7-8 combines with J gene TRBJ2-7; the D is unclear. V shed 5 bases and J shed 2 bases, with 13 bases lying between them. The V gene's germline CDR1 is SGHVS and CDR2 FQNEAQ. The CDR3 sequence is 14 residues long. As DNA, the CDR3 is TGTGCCAGCAGCACCCGAGTGGGCCCCTACGAGCAGTACGTC. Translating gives CASSTRVGPYEQYV.

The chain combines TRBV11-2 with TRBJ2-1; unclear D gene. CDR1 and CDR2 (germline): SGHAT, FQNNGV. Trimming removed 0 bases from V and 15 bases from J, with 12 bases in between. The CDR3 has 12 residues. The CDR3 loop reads CASSLEDAVRFF. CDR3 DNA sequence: TGTGCCAGCAGCTTAGAGGATGCAGTGCGGTTCTTC.

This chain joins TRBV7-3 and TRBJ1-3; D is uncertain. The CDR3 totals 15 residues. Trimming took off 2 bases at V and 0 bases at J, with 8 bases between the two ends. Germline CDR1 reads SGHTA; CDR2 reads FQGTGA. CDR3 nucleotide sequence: TGTGCCAGCAGCTTAGGGAGTAACTCTGGAAACACCATATATTTT. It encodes CASSLGSNSGNTIYF.

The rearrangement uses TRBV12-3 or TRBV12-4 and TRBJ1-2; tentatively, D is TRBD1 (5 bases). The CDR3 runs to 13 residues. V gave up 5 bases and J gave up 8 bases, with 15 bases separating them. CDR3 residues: CASSAGRREGYTF. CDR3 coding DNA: TGTGCCAGCAGTGCCGGCCGCAGGGAAGGCTACACCTTC.

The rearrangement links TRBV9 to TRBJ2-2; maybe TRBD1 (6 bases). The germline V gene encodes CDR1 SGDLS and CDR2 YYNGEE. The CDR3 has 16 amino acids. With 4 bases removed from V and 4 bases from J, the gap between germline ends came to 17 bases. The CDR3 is CASSRTEIFGTGELFF. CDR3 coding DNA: TGTGCCAGCAGCAGGACAGAGATCTTTGGCACCGGGGAGCTGTTTTTT.

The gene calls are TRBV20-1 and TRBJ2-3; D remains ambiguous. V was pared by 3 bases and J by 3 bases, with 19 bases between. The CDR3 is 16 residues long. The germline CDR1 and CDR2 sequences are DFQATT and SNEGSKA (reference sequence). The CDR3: CSASYDSLKLTDTQYF. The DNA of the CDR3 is TGCAGTGCTAGTTACGACTCCCTAAAACTTACAGATACGCAGTATTTT.

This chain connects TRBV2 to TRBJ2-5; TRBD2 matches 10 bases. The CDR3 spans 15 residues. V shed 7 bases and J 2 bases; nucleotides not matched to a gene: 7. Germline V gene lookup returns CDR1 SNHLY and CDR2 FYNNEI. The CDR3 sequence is CASTRTSGTQETQYF. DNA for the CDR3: TGTGCCAGCACTCGAACTAGCGGGACACAAGAGACCCAGTACTTC. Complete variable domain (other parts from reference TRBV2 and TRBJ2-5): EPEVTQTPSHQVTQMGQEVILRCVPISNHLYFYWYRQILGQKVEFLVSFYNNEISEKSEIFDDQFSVERPDGSNFTLKIRSTKLEDSAMYFCASTRTSGTQETQYFGPGTRLLVL.

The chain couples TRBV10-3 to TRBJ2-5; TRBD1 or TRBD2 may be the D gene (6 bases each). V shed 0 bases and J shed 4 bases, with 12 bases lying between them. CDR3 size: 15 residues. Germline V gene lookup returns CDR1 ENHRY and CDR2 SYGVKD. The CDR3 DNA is TGTGCCATCAGTGAGTCGAAGGGGGGCGCAGAGACCCAGTACTTC. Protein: CAISESKGGAETQYF.

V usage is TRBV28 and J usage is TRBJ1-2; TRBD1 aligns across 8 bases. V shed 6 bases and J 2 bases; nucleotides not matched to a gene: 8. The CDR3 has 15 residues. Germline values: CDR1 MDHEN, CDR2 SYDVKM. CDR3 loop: CASRTTGAPNYGYTF. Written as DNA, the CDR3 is TGTGCCAGCAGGACGACAGGGGCTCCCAACTATGGCTACACCTTC.

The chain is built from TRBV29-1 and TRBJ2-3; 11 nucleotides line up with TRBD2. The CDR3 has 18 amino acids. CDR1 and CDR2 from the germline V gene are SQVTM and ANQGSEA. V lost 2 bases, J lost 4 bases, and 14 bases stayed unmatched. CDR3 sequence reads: CSVEPPAGLAGGADTQYF. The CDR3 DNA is TGCAGCGTTGAACCTCCCGCGGGGCTAGCGGGGGGCGCAGATACGCAGTATTTT.

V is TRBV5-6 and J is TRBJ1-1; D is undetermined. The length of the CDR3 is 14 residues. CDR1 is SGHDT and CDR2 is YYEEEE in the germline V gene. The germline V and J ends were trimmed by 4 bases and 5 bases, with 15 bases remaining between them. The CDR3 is CASSTSRWGTEAFF. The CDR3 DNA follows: TGTGCCAGCAGCACTTCGAGGTGGGGTACTGAAGCTTTCTTT.

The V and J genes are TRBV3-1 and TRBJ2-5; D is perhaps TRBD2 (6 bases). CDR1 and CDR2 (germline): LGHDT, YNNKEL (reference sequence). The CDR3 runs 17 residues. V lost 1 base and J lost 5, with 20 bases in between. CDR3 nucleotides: TGTGCCAGCAGCCAAGCTTTCGGGGGAAAGATTTCGGAGACCCAGTACTTC. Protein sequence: CASSQAFGGKISETQYF.

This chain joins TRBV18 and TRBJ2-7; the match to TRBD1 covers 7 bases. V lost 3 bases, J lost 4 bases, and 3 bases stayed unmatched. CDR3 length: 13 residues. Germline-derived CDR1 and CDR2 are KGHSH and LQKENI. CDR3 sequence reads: CASSPTGIYEQYV. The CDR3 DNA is TGTGCCAGCTCACCGACAGGGATTTACGAGCAGTACGTC.

The CDR3 sequence is CASKRQIGNTEAFF. Here the CDR3 DNA reads TGTGCCAGCAAGAGACAGATTGGGAACACTGAAGCTTTCTTT. This chain uses TRBV6-1 with TRBJ1-1, with D maybe TRBD1 (5 bases). The CDR3 has 14 residues. Germline V gene data show CDR1 as MNHNS and CDR2 as SASEGT. V was pared by 7 bases and J by 1 base, with 13 bases between.

The CDR3 spells CASSSRWGNGTEAFF. CDR3 coding DNA: TGCGCCAGCAGCTCTCGATGGGGGAATGGCACTGAAGCTTTCTTT. The V call is TRBV5-1, the J call TRBJ1-1; a possible D gene is TRBD1 (5 bases). The CDR3 covers 15 residues. Trimming left V 3 bases short and J 4 bases short, with 16 bases between. CDR1 and CDR2 from the germline V gene are SGHRS and YFSETQ.

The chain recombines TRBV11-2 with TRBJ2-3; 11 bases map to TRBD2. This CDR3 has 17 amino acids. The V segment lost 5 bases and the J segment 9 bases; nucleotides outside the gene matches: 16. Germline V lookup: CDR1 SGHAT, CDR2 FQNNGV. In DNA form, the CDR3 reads TGTGCCAGCAGCCCGGGGACTAGCGGAAACCCCCGGTGGACGCAGTATTTT. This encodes CASSPGTSGNPRWTQYF.

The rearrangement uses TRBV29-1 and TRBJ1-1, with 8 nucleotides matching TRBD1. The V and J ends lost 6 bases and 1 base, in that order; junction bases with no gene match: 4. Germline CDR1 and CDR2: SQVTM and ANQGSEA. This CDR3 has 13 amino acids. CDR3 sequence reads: CSVAGQANTEAFF. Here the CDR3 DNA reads TGCAGCGTAGCGGGACAGGCGAACACTGAAGCTTTCTTT.

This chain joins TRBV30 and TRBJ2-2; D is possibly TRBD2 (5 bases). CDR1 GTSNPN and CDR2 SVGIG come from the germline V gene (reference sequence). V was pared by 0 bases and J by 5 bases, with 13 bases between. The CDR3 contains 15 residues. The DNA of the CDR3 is TGTGCCTGGAGTGTCTTGCCTAGCAGTACCGGGGAGCTGTTTTTT. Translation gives CAWSVLPSSTGELFF.

CDR3 DNA sequence: TGTGCCAGCAACCCTCGGGACAGGGTTCAAGAGACCCAGTACTTC. Translated: CASNPRDRVQETQYF. V usage is TRBV5-8 and J usage is TRBJ2-5, with 9 bases that match TRBD1. Trimming removed 6 bases from V and 2 bases from J; junction bases left unmatched: 8. Per germline, CDR1 SGHTS and CDR2 YDEGEE. This CDR3 spans 15 amino acids.

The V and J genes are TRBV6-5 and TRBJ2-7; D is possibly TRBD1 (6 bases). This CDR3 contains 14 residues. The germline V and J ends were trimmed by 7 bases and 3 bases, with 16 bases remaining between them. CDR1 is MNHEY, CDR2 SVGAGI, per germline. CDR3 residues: CASKITEDSYEQYV. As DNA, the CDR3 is TGTGCCAGCAAGATCACAGAGGACAGCTACGAGCAGTACGTC.

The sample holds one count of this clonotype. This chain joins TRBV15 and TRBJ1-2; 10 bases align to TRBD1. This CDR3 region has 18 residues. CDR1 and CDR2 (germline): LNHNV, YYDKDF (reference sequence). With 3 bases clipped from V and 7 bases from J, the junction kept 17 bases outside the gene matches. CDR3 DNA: TGTGCCACCAGCAGCGGATGGGGTAACCGGGACAGGGGACGTGGCTACACCTTC. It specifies CATSSGWGNRDRGRGYTF.

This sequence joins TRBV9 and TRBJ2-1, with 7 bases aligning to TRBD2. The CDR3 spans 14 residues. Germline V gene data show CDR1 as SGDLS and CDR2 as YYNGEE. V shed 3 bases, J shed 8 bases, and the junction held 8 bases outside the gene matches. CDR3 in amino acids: CASSASGRVHEQFF. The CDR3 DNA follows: TGTGCCAGCAGCGCATCAGGGAGGGTCCATGAGCAGTTCTTC.

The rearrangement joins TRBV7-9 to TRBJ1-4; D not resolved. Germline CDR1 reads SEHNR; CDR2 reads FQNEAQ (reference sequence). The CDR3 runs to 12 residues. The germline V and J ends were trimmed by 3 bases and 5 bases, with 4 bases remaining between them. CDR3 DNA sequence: TGTGCCAGCAGCTTCCTCAATGAAAAACTGTTTTTT. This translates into CASSFLNEKLFF.

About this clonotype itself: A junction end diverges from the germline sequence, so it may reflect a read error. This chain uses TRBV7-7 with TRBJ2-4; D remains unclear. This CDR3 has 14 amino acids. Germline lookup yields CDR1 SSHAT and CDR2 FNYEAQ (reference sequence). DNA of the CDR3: TGTGCTAGCAGCTTCCCCTTAGCCAAAAACATTCAGTACTTC. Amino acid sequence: CASSFPLAKNIQYF. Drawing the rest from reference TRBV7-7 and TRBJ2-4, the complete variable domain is GAGVSQSPRYKVTKRGQDVTLRCDPISSHATLYWYQQALGQGPEFLTYFNYEAQPDKSGLPSDRFSAERPEGSISTLTIQRTEQRDSAMYRCASSFPLAKNIQYFGAGTRLSVL.